The entry below gives a single T cell receptor (beta chain) sequence along with its context. Different DNA sequences within this sample yield the same CDR3. This specimen belongs to a study of cytomegalovirus exposure and HLA in healthy donors. Both 60 Vbeta primers and 13 Jbeta primers went into the PCR. Assay used: immunoSEQ multiplex PCR; TCRdb lists only in-frame clones, some missing. The top ten hold approximately 3.6% of the sample, which has 100,000 or so clones, roughly three quarters seen once. The clonotype was recovered from a woman between 45 and 65 years old in good health and CMV-seropositive. The sample taken for sequencing was PBMCs.

The CDR3 DNA sequence: TGTGCCAGCAGTCCAGGACAGGCAACTAATGAAAAACTGTTTTTT. Translation gives CASSPGQATNEKLFF. V and J are TRBV19 and TRBJ1-4; 7 nucleotides align to TRBD1. CDR3 length equals 15 residues. V was pared by 9 bases and J by 0 bases, with 7 bases of the junction left unmatched. CDR1 is LNHDA and CDR2 is SQIVND in the germline V gene (reference sequence).